The TCR beta chain described here comes from a study of T-cell memory formation after mild COVID-19 (dated by TCRdb to about 2021). About the investigation overall: TCR sequence clusters from the two donors were largely donor specific. In two donors, T-cell clones that expanded and contracted after mild COVID-19 were followed by sequencing TCRalpha and TCRbeta repertoires longitudinally. Two young, previously healthy adult volunteers made up the cohort, one male and one female. What the work shows at the level of the full study, not this receptor alone: Whether the second-wave clones peaking on day 37 were SARS-CoV-2 specific was not confirmed. Contracting CD4+ clones turned up mainly in the CM and EM memory subsets, whereas EMRA was where CD8+ clones were enriched. Only a couple of mild cases were covered in the study, and larger cohorts including severe cases with pre-infection samples were considered necessary. Some responding clones were detected in pre-infection memory, which suggested that pre-existing cross-reactive memory T cells had joined the SARS-CoV-2 response. From day 15 to 85, contracting clones showed balanced CD4/CD8 phenotypes, whereas a second wave of clones that expanded from day 15 to 37 leaned towards CD4+.

This clonotype was seen repeatedly, ten times or more. No antigen is known for it. Base qualities are not at hand, and no much larger clone is one base apart. V loses 5 bases, J loses 10 bases, and the germline ends lie 20 bases apart. Looking up the germline V gene yields CDR1 SGHTA and CDR2 FQGTGA. The CDR3 runs 14 residues from the cysteine to the phenylalanine. The kept DNA is CDR3 alone, 42 bases in frame from the first base. PBMCs were isolated by Ficoll-Paque density gradient centrifugation. TCRdb names Illumina NovaSeq 6000 as the instrument used. cDNA libraries for TCRalpha and TCRbeta were prepared by 5'RACE using constant-segment primers, with sample barcodes and unique molecular identifiers added. Trizol reagent was used to extract RNA from every sample. The libraries were amplified in two PCR steps, and the second step added a second sample barcode and Illumina TruSeq adapters. Sequencing of the libraries was done on an Illumina NovaSeq, producing 2 x 150 bp paired-end reads. The paper's data handling went like this. Reads were demultiplexed and collapsed into UMI-guided consensus sequences with migec v1.2.7. Using mixcr v2.1.11, UMI consensuses were aligned to TRA and TRB V and J templates and then assembled into clonotypes. A clonotype was counted as expanded or contracted only when both edgeR and NoisET called the clonotype significant, with the noise models trained on biological replicates. For edgeR calls, the thresholds were a false discovery rate-adjusted p below 0.01 and a log2 fold-change of 1. As an exploratory analysis of dynamics, PCA with hierarchical clustering was applied to max-normalized trajectories of the 1000 most abundant clonotypes. Each responding clone was given a CD4 or CD8 phenotype based on the CD4+ and CD8+ repertoires, which had been sequenced separately. TCRdb reanalyzed the raw reads on its own, using fastp at Q25 for trimming and MiXCR for clone calling, and kept in-frame beta chains. CDR3 protein duplicates are merged, each entry listing the most common genes and DNA. The V and J calls, along with clone size, are taken from TCRdb and not from the paper's own processing. The sample data list about 310,000 distinct CDR3 sequences, and about 16% of these were observed just once. The ten most abundant clones make up roughly a fifth of the sample.

The sequenced material came from PBMCs or a T cell subset sorted from them (not recorded which). The chain was built from TRBV7-3 and TRBJ1-1; the D gene is not confidently resolved. The clonotype was recovered from a man between 18 and 29 years old who had mild COVID-19 (a few samples of this study predate the infection). The sample titles of this study are shuffled in the database, so cell type and time point are left out; the donor was told from shared clones. DNA sequence: TGTGCCAGCAGCCCGCGTGCCTTTACGTCTAGAGCTTTCTTT. Its protein reads: CASSPRAFTSRAFF.